This TCR beta chain was recorded in a study of T cell clonotyping in hematopoietic cell transplantation. Study-wide results and caveats: Cells were unsorted, so CD4 and CD8 contributions were not separated.

Turning to this clone: The antigen is undetermined.

The ends lost 0 bases at V and 0 bases at J; junction bases unmatched: 4. The CDR3 totals 15 residues. Germline values: CDR1 SQVTM, CDR2 ANQGSEA. TCRdb keeps only in-frame clones here, not all; method: immunoSEQ multiplex PCR. This table holds 10,000 to 15,000 clones, about 93% found once. The chain joins TRBV29-1 to TRBJ1-1; 7 nucleotides line up with TRBD1. Sequencing was performed on peripheral blood mononuclear cells. The sequence was obtained from a man under 40 in good health. Some clones in this sample may be carry-over from other donors' samples. The chain's CDR3 is CSVEEDRRLNTEAFF. The CDR3 region has the DNA TGCAGCGTTGAAGAGGACAGGCGATTGAACACTGAAGCTTTCTTT.